The entry below describes one TCR beta chain. Other DNA sequences in the sample encode the same CDR3. The CDR3 sequence is 13 residues long. V trimming: 5 bases; J trimming: 3 bases; junction bases outside the gene matches: 1. Assay used: immunoSEQ multiplex PCR; TCRdb lists only in-frame clones, some missing. This sample carries about 360,000 clones, 70% to 90% of them seen once, and the ten largest clones take less than 9%. The data belong to a study of blood T cell repertoires in COVID-19. The receptor comes from a woman in her sixties with COVID-19, enrolled during active disease. The chain carries TRBV12-3 or TRBV12-4 and TRBJ2-7; 10 bases fit TRBD1. Sequencing used peripheral blood. The CDR3 here is CASSGTGVYEQYF. The CDR3 DNA follows: TGTGCCAGCAGTGGGACAGGGGTCTACGAGCAGTACTTC.